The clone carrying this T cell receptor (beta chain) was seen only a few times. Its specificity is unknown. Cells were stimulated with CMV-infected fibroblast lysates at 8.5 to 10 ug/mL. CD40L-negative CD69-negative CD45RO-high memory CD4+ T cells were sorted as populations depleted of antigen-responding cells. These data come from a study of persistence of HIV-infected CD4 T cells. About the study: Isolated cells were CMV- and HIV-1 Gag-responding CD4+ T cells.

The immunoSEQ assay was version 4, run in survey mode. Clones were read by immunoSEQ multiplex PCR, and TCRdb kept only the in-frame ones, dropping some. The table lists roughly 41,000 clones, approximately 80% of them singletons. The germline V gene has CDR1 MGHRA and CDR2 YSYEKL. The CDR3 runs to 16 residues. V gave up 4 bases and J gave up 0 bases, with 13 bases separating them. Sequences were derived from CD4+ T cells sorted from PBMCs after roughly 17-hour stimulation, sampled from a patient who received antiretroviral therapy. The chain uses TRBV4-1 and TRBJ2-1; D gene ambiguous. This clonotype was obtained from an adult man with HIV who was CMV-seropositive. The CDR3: CASSPLDILSYNEQFF. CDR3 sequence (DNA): TGCGCCAGCAGCCCTCTCGACATACTCTCCTACAATGAGCAGTTCTTC.